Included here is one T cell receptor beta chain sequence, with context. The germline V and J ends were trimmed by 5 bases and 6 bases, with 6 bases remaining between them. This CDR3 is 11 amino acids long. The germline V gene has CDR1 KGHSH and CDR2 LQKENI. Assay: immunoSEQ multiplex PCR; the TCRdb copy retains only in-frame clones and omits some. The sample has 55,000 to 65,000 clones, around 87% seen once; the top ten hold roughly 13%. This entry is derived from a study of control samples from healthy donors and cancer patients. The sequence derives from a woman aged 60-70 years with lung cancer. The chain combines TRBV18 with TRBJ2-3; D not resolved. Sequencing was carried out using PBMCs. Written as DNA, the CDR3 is TGTGCCAGCTCAACTCAGGATACGCAGTATTTT. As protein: CASSTQDTQYF.